This TCR beta chain is drawn from a study of blood T cells in healthy people across ages. A second PCR of roughly 7 to 11 cycles used a sample-barcoded 5' primer and a J-beta primer mix. TCRdb reanalysed the 5' RACE reads using MiXCR and keeps one entry per CDR3 protein. Of approximately 690,000 distinct CDR3 sequences listed, 58% are singletons. The CDR3 has 13 residues. Germline-derived CDR1 and CDR2 are LGHNA and YNFKEQ. Trimming removed 5 bases from V and 4 bases from J, with 9 bases in between. This clonotype showed up just a few times. The chain combines TRBV4-2 with TRBJ2-1; weak D call: TRBD1 (5 bases). The material sequenced was blood. This sequence originates from a man aged 55 to 70 in good health. CDR3 amino acids: CASSSQGYNEQFF. The CDR3 DNA sequence: TGTGCCAGCAGCTCCCAGGGATACAATGAGCAGTTCTTC.